This entry lists 28 T cell receptor beta chains sequenced from one sample in a study of T cell changes during pregnancy in multiple sclerosis. Clones were sequenced by immunoSEQ multiplex PCR, and TCRdb holds only the in-frame ones, with some missing. Of over 60,000 clones detected, roughly 91% appear once; the ten largest clones hold roughly 0.7%. The specimen was peripheral blood, collected in the third trimester of pregnancy. The receptor source for this set is a female donor in good health, enrolled as a control in a pregnancy study.

As for this clone: Within the sample, other DNA sequences also encode this same CDR3. The chain recombines TRBV27 with TRBJ2-2; D may be TRBD2 (6 bases). This CDR3 is built from 15 residues. Germline V gives CDR1 MNHEY, CDR2 SMNVEV (reference sequence). Trimming pared 2 bases from V and 3 bases from J, leaving 10 bases between. The DNA for the CDR3 is TGTGCCAGCAGTTTAGGGCGGGGTTACACCGGGGAGCTGTTTTTT. Encoded protein: CASSLGRGYTGELFF.

This clone was observed a single time. The gene calls are TRBV28 and TRBJ2-1; 10 nucleotides line up with TRBD2. CDR3 length: 15 residues. V was clipped by 3 bases and J by 8 bases; unmatched bases: 7. The germline V gene encodes CDR1 MDHEN and CDR2 SYDVKM. CDR3 in DNA: TGTGCCAGCAGTTTCACAGCGGGAGGGCGACATGAGCAGTTCTTC. It encodes CASSFTAGGRHEQFF.

This clone was seen more than once but under ten times. This chain uses TRBV4-1 with TRBJ2-2; 7 nucleotides match TRBD2. Trimming removed 3 bases from V and 0 bases from J; junction bases left unmatched: 4. Germline V gene data show CDR1 as MGHRA and CDR2 as YSYEKL. There are 16 residues in the CDR3. CDR3 protein: CASSQASGANTGELFF. The CDR3 DNA sequence: TGCGCCAGCAGCCAGGCGAGCGGGGCGAACACCGGGGAGCTGTTTTTT.

The V call is TRBV5-1, the J call TRBJ2-5; D possibly corresponds to TRBD1 (6 bases). This CDR3 comprises 16 residues. V was shortened by 1 base and J by 1 base, with 14 bases between the two germline ends. Germline V gene lookup returns CDR1 SGHRS and CDR2 YFSETQ. Written as DNA, the CDR3 is TGCGCCAGCAGCTTGATGGGGGCAGGGAGCCAAGAGACCCAGTACTTC. Its translation: CASSLMGAGSQETQYF. Filled out from reference TRBV5-1 and TRBJ2-5, the complete variable domain reads KAGVTQTPRYLIKTRGQQVTLSCSPISGHRSVSWYQQTPGQGLQFLFEYFSETQRNKGNFPGRFSGRQFSNSRSEMNVSTLELGDSALYLCASSLMGAGSQETQYFGPGTRLLVL.

The CDR3: CSVVRGGTGGETQYF. In DNA form, the CDR3 reads TGCAGCGTTGTAAGAGGCGGGACGGGAGGAGAGACCCAGTACTTC. The V gene is TRBV29-1, the J gene TRBJ2-5; 7 bases align to TRBD2. CDR1 is SQVTM and CDR2 is ANQGSEA in the germline V gene. Unmatched junction bases numbered 12, after V lost 4 bases and J lost 4 bases. The CDR3 length is 15 residues.

The chain is built from TRBV13 and TRBJ1-1; D uncertain. The CDR3 has 14 amino acids. The germline V and J ends were trimmed by 0 bases and 3 bases, with 8 bases remaining between them. CDR1 is PRHDT, CDR2 FYEKMQ, per germline (reference sequence). The CDR3 protein is CASSLGQDYTEAFF. CDR3 DNA sequence: TGTGCCAGCAGCTTAGGGCAGGATTACACTGAAGCTTTCTTT.

This clone was observed once. The chain carries TRBV27 and TRBJ1-5; 8 bases match TRBD1. Germline CDR1 MNHEY, CDR2 SMNVEV (reference sequence). The CDR3 spans 13 residues. Losses at the gene ends were 4 bases for V and 16 bases for J; bases not matched to a gene: 12. CDR3 DNA sequence: TGTGCCAGCAGTTCTCGGACAGGGCGGGTGGTACATTTT. It translates to CASSSRTGRVVHF.

The CDR3 DNA reads as TGTGCCATCAGTGCGGGACAGATGAATTCACCCCTCCACTTT. It is translated as CAISAGQMNSPLHF. This chain links TRBV10-3 with TRBJ1-6, with 7 nucleotides matching TRBD1. CDR3 size: 14 residues. CDR1 and CDR2 (germline): ENHRY, SYGVKD. The ends lost 4 bases at V and 7 bases at J; junction bases unmatched: 4.

V usage is TRBV18 and J usage is TRBJ2-5; tentative D call: TRBD2 (6 bases). Between the trimmed V and J ends, which lost 4 bases and 1 base, there was a span of 16 bases. The CDR3 extends over 16 amino acids. The V gene's germline CDR1 is KGHSH and CDR2 LQKENI. CDR3 region: CASSRSRGAIQETQYF. The CDR3 nucleotides are TGTGCCAGCTCACGATCGCGGGGCGCAATCCAAGAGACCCAGTACTTC.

This chain joins TRBV4-2 and TRBJ2-3, with no clear D. There are 14 residues in the CDR3. The germline V gene has CDR1 LGHNA and CDR2 YNFKEQ. The V and J ends lost 0 bases and 8 bases respectively, with 12 bases between them. As DNA, the CDR3 is TGTGCCAGCAGCCAAGAGTCCGGAGTGGGTACGCAGTATTTT. Its protein is CASSQESGVGTQYF.

This clone was picked up a small number of times. The chain links TRBV27 to TRBJ2-7, with TRBD1 as a possible D gene (7 bases). Germline loops: CDR1 MNHEY, CDR2 SMNVEV (reference sequence). V gave up 1 base and J gave up 5 bases, with 15 bases separating them. CDR3 length: 15 amino acids. CDR3 protein: CASSLFGRGANEQYF. Here the CDR3 DNA reads TGTGCCAGCAGTTTATTCGGCAGGGGGGCCAACGAGCAGTACTTC.

The chain employs TRBV7-2 and TRBJ1-3; D gene unclear. This CDR3 has 12 residues. Germline loops: CDR1 SGHTA, CDR2 FQGNSA. The V end was cut by 4 bases, the J end by 3 bases, with 4 bases between. The CDR3 DNA sequence: TGTGCCAGCAGCTCCATTGGAAACACCATATATTTT. Protein: CASSSIGNTIYF.

The V call is TRBV28, the J call TRBJ2-1, with 7 bases lining up with TRBD2. This CDR3 has 16 residues. In germline, CDR1 is MDHEN, CDR2 SYDVKM. V lost 5 bases and J lost 3; bases outside the gene matches: 10. The CDR3 loop is CASSTTSGLDYNEQFF. CDR3 nucleotide sequence: TGTGCCAGCAGTACGACTTCTGGACTAGACTACAATGAGCAGTTCTTC.

The rearrangement joins TRBV7-9 to TRBJ2-1, with D possibly being TRBD2 (5 bases). Germline assignment: CDR1 SEHNR and CDR2 FQNEAQ (reference sequence). This CDR3 is 12 amino acids long. V was cut by 5 bases and J by 8 bases, with 10 bases left in between. CDR3: CASSTLVYEQFF. The CDR3 nucleotides read TGTGCCAGCAGCACACTAGTGTATGAGCAGTTCTTC.

The V gene is TRBV6-1, the J gene TRBJ2-5, with 9 bases aligning to TRBD1. The junction had 13 bases not matched to a gene; V was cut back by 7 bases and J by 7 bases. Germline V gives CDR1 MNHNS, CDR2 SASEGT. The CDR3 length is 15 residues. DNA for the CDR3: TGTGCCAGCATTCCACGGACAGGGGCCGCCATGACCCAGTACTTC. As protein: CASIPRTGAAMTQYF.

The chain joins TRBV19 to TRBJ1-3, with a tentative D call TRBD1 (5 bases). This CDR3 contains 15 residues. Germline V gene sequence: CDR1 LNHDA, CDR2 SQIVND (reference sequence). The germline V and J ends were trimmed by 7 bases and 1 base, with 14 bases remaining between them. CDR3 residues: CASISAAGSGNTIYF. DNA for the CDR3: TGTGCCAGTATAAGTGCCGCAGGGTCTGGAAACACCATATATTTT.

This chain links TRBV7-8 with TRBJ2-7; 8 positions agree with TRBD1. V was pared by 8 bases and J by 6 bases, with 9 bases of the junction left unmatched. Germline V gives CDR1 SGHVS, CDR2 FQNEAQ. The CDR3 loop spans 13 amino acids. Written as DNA, the CDR3 is TGTGCCAGCTCCGGGACAGGTCTCAGCGAGCAGTACTTC. Its translation: CASSGTGLSEQYF.

This chain connects TRBV6-5 to TRBJ1-2; D not resolved. Trimming removed 7 bases from V and 4 bases from J, with 7 bases in between. CDR1 and CDR2 from the germline V gene are MNHEY and SVGAGI. CDR3 size: 11 residues. The CDR3 nucleotides read TGTGCCAGCAAGAGCGGCTATGGCTACACCTTC. Translation: CASKSGYGYTF.

As DNA, the CDR3 is TGTGCCAGCAGTTCATCCGGGACAGGGGGTGGCTACACCTTC. It yields the protein CASSSSGTGGGYTF. The V call is TRBV28, the J call TRBJ1-2; 11 bases line up with TRBD1. CDR1 is MDHEN, CDR2 SYDVKM, per germline. The CDR3 contains 14 residues. The V segment lost 4 bases and the J segment 7 bases; nucleotides outside the gene matches: 5.

The chain recombines TRBV18 with TRBJ1-2; 10 nucleotides line up with TRBD1. Looked up from germline, CDR1 is KGHSH and CDR2 is LQKENI. J was trimmed by 4 bases and V by 6 bases; bases with no gene match: 14. The CDR3 spans 17 residues. This CDR3 is CASSRRPGTGASYGYTF. CDR3 DNA: TGTGCCAGCTCGCGGCGTCCCGGGACAGGGGCGAGCTATGGCTACACCTTC.

This clone appeared a single time. The rearrangement joins TRBV27 to TRBJ2-3, with 11 bases aligning to TRBD2. The CDR3 length is 18 residues. CDR1 is MNHEY, CDR2 SMNVEV, per germline (reference sequence). V shed 1 base, J shed 0 bases, and the junction held 6 bases outside the gene matches. CDR3 sequence: CASSLFSGGEISTDTQYF. For the CDR3, the DNA is TGTGCCAGCAGTTTATTTAGCGGGGGGGAAATAAGCACAGATACGCAGTATTTT.

The genes are TRBV4-1 and TRBJ2-5, with D possibly matching TRBD2 (5 bases). Germline values: CDR1 MGHRA, CDR2 YSYEKL. V lost 1 base to trimming and J lost 2 bases, with 17 bases between them. The CDR3 has 17 residues. The DNA of the CDR3 is TGCGCCAGCAGCCAAGCTTCGGCCCGAGGAGGTCAAGAGACCCAGTACTTC. This translates into CASSQASARGGQETQYF.

V and J are TRBV2 and TRBJ2-7; TRBD1 matches 8 bases. The CDR3 contains 14 residues. Per germline, CDR1 SNHLY and CDR2 FYNNEI. Trimming cost V 2 bases and J 1 base; bases outside gene matches: 1. The CDR3 DNA reads as TGTGCCAGCAGTGAACAGGGGGCTTCCTACGAGCAGTACTTC. Amino acids: CASSEQGASYEQYF.

This rearrangement joins TRBV18 to TRBJ1-4; 8 bases are shared with TRBD1. CDR1 and CDR2 from the germline V gene are KGHSH and LQKENI. The V and J ends lost 5 bases and 3 bases, in that order; junction bases with no gene match: 5. The length of the CDR3 is 15 residues. The CDR3, as DNA: TGTGCCAGCTCAGAGACAGGGGCTCCTAATGAAAAACTGTTTTTT. Amino acids: CASSETGAPNEKLFF.

J is TRBJ2-7 and V is TRBV30; no clear D gene. Germline V gives CDR1 GTSNPN, CDR2 SVGIG (reference sequence). The germline V and J ends were trimmed by 2 bases and 2 bases, with 22 bases remaining between them. The CDR3 length is 17 residues. The CDR3 DNA follows: TGTGCCTGGAGTCCACCGCCCCGCCTGGGCAGAACCTACGAGCAGTACTTC. Amino acid sequence: CAWSPPPRLGRTYEQYF.

This chain joins TRBV28 and TRBJ2-1; 12 bases align to TRBD2. Losses at the gene ends were 8 bases for V and 4 bases for J; bases not matched to a gene: 3. The CDR3 sequence is 14 residues long. CDR1 and CDR2 from the germline V gene are MDHEN and SYDVKM. CDR3 residues: CASHLAGGYNEQFF. CDR3 bases: TGTGCCAGCCACCTAGCGGGAGGGTACAATGAGCAGTTCTTC. The full variable domain, with the rest looked up from reference TRBV28 and TRBJ2-1, is DVKVTQSSRYLVKRTGEKVFLECVQDMDHENMFWYRQDPGLGLRLIYFSYDVKMKEKGDIPEGYSVSREKKERFSLILESASTNQTSMYLCASHLAGGYNEQFFGPGTRLTVL.

The J gene is TRBJ2-3, the V gene TRBV5-1, with 11 nucleotides matching TRBD2. V shed 0 bases and J 4 bases; nucleotides not matched to a gene: 4. There are 16 residues in the CDR3. The germline CDR1 and CDR2 sequences are SGHRS and YFSETQ. The CDR3 loop is CASSLVSGGGSDTQYF. The CDR3 DNA sequence: TGCGCCAGCAGCTTGGTTAGCGGGGGGGGGTCAGATACGCAGTATTTT.

The rearrangement links TRBV9 to TRBJ1-1; D is unresolved. CDR1 SGDLS and CDR2 YYNGEE come from the germline V gene. Trimming left V 4 bases short and J 1 base short, with 8 bases between. This CDR3 has 13 residues. CDR3 coding DNA: TGTGCCAGCAGCATCAACAGGAACACTGAAGCTTTCTTT. It yields the protein CASSINRNTEAFF.